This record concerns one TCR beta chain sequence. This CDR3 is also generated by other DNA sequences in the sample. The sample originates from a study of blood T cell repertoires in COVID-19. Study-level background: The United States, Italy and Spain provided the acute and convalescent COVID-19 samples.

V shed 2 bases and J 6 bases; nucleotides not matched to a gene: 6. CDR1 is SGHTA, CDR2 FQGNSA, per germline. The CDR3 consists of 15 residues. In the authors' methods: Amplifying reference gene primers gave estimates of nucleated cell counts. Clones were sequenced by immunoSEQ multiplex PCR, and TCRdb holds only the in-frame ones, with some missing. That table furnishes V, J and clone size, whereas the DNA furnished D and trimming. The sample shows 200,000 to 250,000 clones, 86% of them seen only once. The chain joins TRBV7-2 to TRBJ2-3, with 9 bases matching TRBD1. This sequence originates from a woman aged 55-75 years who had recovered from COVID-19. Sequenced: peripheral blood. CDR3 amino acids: CASSLTGQGGDTQYF. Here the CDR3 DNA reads TGTGCCAGCAGCTTAACGGGACAGGGAGGTGATACGCAGTATTTT.